The rows below give T cell receptor beta chains drawn from one sample of a study of blood T cell repertoires in COVID-19. The method was immunoSEQ multiplex PCR; TCRdb's version includes in-frame clones alone and lacks a portion of them. Among a few hundred thousand clones listed, about 80% were seen once. The sequenced sample was peripheral blood. These receptor sequences come from an elderly man with acute or convalescent COVID-19. Both conserved end residues are part of each CDR3. Fields, in order: D gene, clone size, V gene, CDR3 length, J gene, CDR3 protein, CDR3 DNA. A D gene is named only where the DNA matches it firmly. For some rows the clone size is stated as once, few or many, or as a class when expanded; others skip it.

d_call: TRBD1
clone_size: -
v_call: TRBV6-6
cdr3_length: 16
j_call: TRBJ1-1
cdr3_aa: CASSSPDRGLNTEAFF
cdr3_nt: TGTGCCAGCAGTTCCCCCGACAGGGGGCTGAACACTGAAGCTTTCTTT

d_call: TRBD1
clone_size: once
v_call: TRBV2
cdr3_length: 13
j_call: TRBJ1-5
cdr3_aa: CASTGQGSQPQHF
cdr3_nt: TGTGCCAGTACGGGACAGGGTAGTCAGCCCCAGCATTTT

d_call: TRBD2
clone_size: -
v_call: TRBV18
cdr3_length: 18
j_call: TRBJ2-3
cdr3_aa: CASSPLPTSGRNTDTQYF
cdr3_nt: TGTGCCAGCTCACCACTACCGACTAGCGGGAGGAACACAGATACGCAGTATTTT

d_call: -
clone_size: -
v_call: TRBV19
cdr3_length: 15
j_call: TRBJ1-1
cdr3_aa: CASSRRSGGNTEAFF
cdr3_nt: TGTGCCAGTAGTCGTCGTTCTGGCGGTAACACTGAAGCTTTCTTT

d_call: TRBD1
clone_size: -
v_call: TRBV12-5
cdr3_length: 13
j_call: TRBJ1-1
cdr3_aa: CASGRQGGTEAFF
cdr3_nt: TGTGCTAGCGGTAGACAGGGAGGTACTGAAGCTTTCTTT

d_call: TRBD1
clone_size: -
v_call: TRBV4-1
cdr3_length: 19
j_call: TRBJ1-5
cdr3_aa: CASSQAPKYPGQFNQPQHF
cdr3_nt: TGCGCCAGCAGCCAAGCCCCCAAGTATCCGGGACAGTTCAATCAGCCCCAGCATTTT

d_call: -
clone_size: -
v_call: TRBV18
cdr3_length: 12
j_call: TRBJ1-2
cdr3_aa: CASSEADYGYTF
cdr3_nt: TGTGCCAGCTCGGAGGCAGACTATGGCTACACCTTC

d_call: TRBD2
clone_size: -
v_call: TRBV5-1
cdr3_length: 15
j_call: TRBJ2-7
cdr3_aa: CASSSDTGGWYEQYF
cdr3_nt: TGCGCCAGCAGCTCAGACACCGGGGGGTGGTACGAGCAGTACTTC

d_call: TRBD1
clone_size: once
v_call: TRBV25-1
cdr3_length: 14
j_call: TRBJ1-2
cdr3_aa: CASSELGQGSGYTF
cdr3_nt: TGTGCCAGCAGTGAATTAGGACAGGGATCAGGCTACACCTTC

d_call: -
clone_size: -
v_call: TRBV18
cdr3_length: 16
j_call: TRBJ2-3
cdr3_aa: CASSPSGDRRTDTQYF
cdr3_nt: TGTGCCAGCTCACCCTCCGGCGACAGGCGCACAGATACGCAGTATTTT

d_call: TRBD1
clone_size: -
v_call: TRBV19
cdr3_length: 15
j_call: TRBJ1-5
cdr3_aa: CASTLLGTGNQPQHF
cdr3_nt: TGTGCCAGTACCCTTTTGGGGACAGGCAATCAGCCCCAGCATTTT

d_call: TRBD1
clone_size: -
v_call: TRBV9
cdr3_length: 14
j_call: TRBJ1-4
cdr3_aa: CASSYGTADEKLFF
cdr3_nt: TGTGCCAGCAGCTACGGGACAGCGGACGAAAAACTGTTTTTT

d_call: TRBD1
clone_size: -
v_call: TRBV19
cdr3_length: 16
j_call: TRBJ1-2
cdr3_aa: CASTETGLPANYGYTF
cdr3_nt: TGTGCCAGTACCGAGACAGGGCTACCAGCTAACTATGGCTACACCTTC

d_call: TRBD1
clone_size: -
v_call: TRBV27
cdr3_length: 17
j_call: TRBJ1-3
cdr3_aa: CASSLSAPDRTGNTIYF
cdr3_nt: TGTGCCAGCAGTTTATCGGCTCCGGACAGGACTGGAAACACCATATATTTT

d_call: -
clone_size: -
v_call: TRBV7-2
cdr3_length: 14
j_call: TRBJ2-7
cdr3_aa: CASSLNRDKATAYF
cdr3_nt: TGTGCCAGCAGCTTAAACCGGGACAAAGCTACGGCGTACTTC

d_call: -
clone_size: -
v_call: TRBV7-6
cdr3_length: 12
j_call: TRBJ1-2
cdr3_aa: CASSGGGYGYTF
cdr3_nt: TGTGCCAGCAGCGGGGGGGGCTATGGCTACACCTTC

d_call: -
clone_size: -
v_call: TRBV5-6
cdr3_length: 17
j_call: TRBJ1-6
cdr3_aa: CASSSAGLGSYNSPLHF
cdr3_nt: TGTGCCAGCAGCTCTGCGGGATTGGGCTCCTATAATTCACCCCTCCACTTT

d_call: TRBD2
clone_size: -
v_call: TRBV25-1
cdr3_length: 16
j_call: TRBJ2-5
cdr3_aa: CASSEYKAGGQETQYF
cdr3_nt: TGTGCCAGCAGTGAATATAAAGCGGGGGGACAAGAGACCCAGTACTTC

d_call: TRBD1
clone_size: -
v_call: TRBV5-1
cdr3_length: 17
j_call: TRBJ2-3
cdr3_aa: CASSLQPGQVSTDTQYF
cdr3_nt: TGCGCCAGCAGCTTACAGCCGGGACAGGTTAGCACAGATACGCAGTATTTT

d_call: -
clone_size: -
v_call: TRBV7-9
cdr3_length: 16
j_call: TRBJ2-1
cdr3_aa: CASSSQGRNSYNEQFF
cdr3_nt: TGTGCCAGCAGCTCCCAGGGGCGAAACTCCTACAATGAGCAGTTCTTC

d_call: TRBD1
clone_size: few
v_call: TRBV28
cdr3_length: 16
j_call: TRBJ1-2
cdr3_aa: CASSLIHLQGAAGYTF
cdr3_nt: TGTGCCAGCAGTTTAATCCATCTACAGGGGGCGGCTGGCTACACCTTC

d_call: TRBD2
clone_size: -
v_call: TRBV18
cdr3_length: 15
j_call: TRBJ2-1
cdr3_aa: CASSPSGGVPNEQFF
cdr3_nt: TGTGCCAGCTCACCTAGCGGGGGGGTACCTAATGAGCAGTTCTTC

d_call: -
clone_size: -
v_call: TRBV7-9
cdr3_length: 14
j_call: TRBJ1-1
cdr3_aa: CASSLARGGTEAFF
cdr3_nt: TGTGCCAGCAGCTTAGCGCGGGGAGGCACTGAAGCTTTCTTT

d_call: -
clone_size: few
v_call: TRBV2
cdr3_length: 13
j_call: TRBJ2-7
cdr3_aa: CASSSDSRYEQYF
cdr3_nt: TGTGCCAGCAGTTCGGACTCCCGCTACGAGCAGTACTTC

d_call: -
clone_size: -
v_call: TRBV18
cdr3_length: 15
j_call: TRBJ2-7
cdr3_aa: CASSPQSSSYYEQYF
cdr3_nt: TGTGCCAGCTCACCCCAGTCTAGCTCTTACTACGAGCAGTACTTC

d_call: -
clone_size: few
v_call: TRBV2
cdr3_length: 15
j_call: TRBJ2-1
cdr3_aa: CASTRGASSYNEQFF
cdr3_nt: TGTGCCAGCACCCGGGGGGCGAGCTCCTACAATGAGCAGTTCTTC

d_call: -
clone_size: -
v_call: TRBV5-1
cdr3_length: 11
j_call: TRBJ2-7
cdr3_aa: CASSREYEQYF
cdr3_nt: TGCGCCAGCAGCCGAGAGTACGAGCAGTACTTC

d_call: -
clone_size: once
v_call: TRBV29-1
cdr3_length: 13
j_call: TRBJ1-5
cdr3_aa: CSVRGHHNQPQHF
cdr3_nt: TGCAGCGTTCGTGGACACCACAATCAGCCCCAGCATTTT

d_call: -
clone_size: -
v_call: TRBV27
cdr3_length: 14
j_call: TRBJ1-5
cdr3_aa: CASSLAWSNQPQHF
cdr3_nt: TGTGCCAGCAGTTTAGCGTGGAGCAATCAGCCCCAGCATTTT

d_call: TRBD1
clone_size: -
v_call: TRBV5-4
cdr3_length: 18
j_call: TRBJ1-2
cdr3_aa: CASSLGGTGGAGAYGYTF
cdr3_nt: TGTGCCAGCAGCTTGGGCGGGACAGGGGGCGCAGGGGCCTATGGCTACACCTTC

d_call: TRBD1
clone_size: few
v_call: TRBV19
cdr3_length: 15
j_call: TRBJ2-7
cdr3_aa: CASSSPGTGSGEQYF
cdr3_nt: TGTGCCAGTAGTTCCCCCGGGACAGGGTCTGGCGAGCAGTACTTC

d_call: TRBD1
clone_size: -
v_call: TRBV7-6
cdr3_length: 15
j_call: TRBJ2-1
cdr3_aa: CASSLASDRAYEQFF
cdr3_nt: TGTGCCAGCAGCTTAGCTTCGGACAGGGCGTATGAGCAGTTCTTC

d_call: TRBD1
clone_size: -
v_call: TRBV7-2
cdr3_length: 15
j_call: TRBJ2-7
cdr3_aa: CASSPGTGMFYEQYF
cdr3_nt: TGTGCCAGCAGCCCGGGGACAGGGATGTTCTACGAGCAGTACTTC

d_call: -
clone_size: -
v_call: TRBV5-1
cdr3_length: 15
j_call: TRBJ2-7
cdr3_aa: CASDLGAADSYEQYF
cdr3_nt: TGCGCCAGTGACCTAGGGGCCGCAGACTCCTACGAGCAGTACTTC

d_call: -
clone_size: -
v_call: TRBV7-2
cdr3_length: 15
j_call: TRBJ1-2
cdr3_aa: CASSLKLGLSYGYTF
cdr3_nt: TGTGCCAGCAGCTTAAAGTTGGGGCTTTCCTATGGCTACACCTTC

d_call: TRBD2
clone_size: medium-sized
v_call: TRBV11-1
cdr3_length: 15
j_call: TRBJ2-7
cdr3_aa: CASSLAGLAAYEQYF
cdr3_nt: TGTGCCAGCAGCTTAGCGGGACTAGCGGCCTACGAGCAGTACTTC

d_call: -
clone_size: -
v_call: TRBV30
cdr3_length: 11
j_call: TRBJ1-2
cdr3_aa: CAQERGYGYTF
cdr3_nt: TGTGCTCAAGAGAGAGGGTATGGCTACACCTTC

d_call: -
clone_size: -
v_call: TRBV5-4
cdr3_length: 14
j_call: TRBJ1-4
cdr3_aa: CASSAGPGNEKLFF
cdr3_nt: TGTGCCAGCAGCGCGGGCCCGGGGAATGAAAAACTGTTTTTT

d_call: -
clone_size: -
v_call: TRBV24-1
cdr3_length: 14
j_call: TRBJ2-3
cdr3_aa: CATSDQGTLDTQYF
cdr3_nt: TGTGCCACCAGTGATCAGGGGACGCTAGATACGCAGTATTTT

d_call: -
clone_size: -
v_call: TRBV6-1
cdr3_length: 16
j_call: TRBJ2-7
cdr3_aa: CASSVSLGKSGHEQYF
cdr3_nt: TGTGCCAGCAGTGTGTCACTAGGGAAGAGTGGGCACGAGCAGTACTTC

d_call: -
clone_size: once
v_call: TRBV24-1
cdr3_length: 13
j_call: TRBJ2-3
cdr3_aa: CATSRDFTDTQYF
cdr3_nt: TGTGCCACCAGCCGGGACTTCACAGATACGCAGTATTTT